This T cell receptor beta chain was recorded in a study of regulatory T cells in long-lasting Graves disease. General study points: Favoring TRBV28, TRBJ1-2 and TRBJ2-5 was a feature seen in persistent disease. A limited number of samples was an acknowledged limitation.

Time point here: newly diagnosed GD, antithyroid drugs for less than 3 months. The TCR library was made from RNA extracted from PBMCs. V shed 0 bases, J shed 2 bases, and the junction held 1 base outside the gene matches. CDR3 size: 13 residues. From germline, CDR1 is GTSNPN and CDR2 SVGIG (reference sequence). Turning to this clonotype: Its specificity is unknown.

The authors built TCR beta libraries using iRepertoire HTBI primers and Arm-PCR of CDR3 regions. TCRdb passed the multiplex PCR reads through MiXCR, listing each CDR3 protein once. Found here are approximately 470,000 distinct CDR3 sequences, roughly 17% of them singletons; the top ten hold more than 9%. The same sample was also used in a study of T cells in Graves' hyperthyroidism and ophthalmopathy. That investigation notes: First-round RT-PCR with HTBI primers amplified the TCR CDR3 region. Most thyroid clonotypes with frequency above 0.001 were detected in blood.

The sample in question was peripheral blood mononuclear cells (PBMCs), obtained at new diagnosis, from a patient treated with antithyroid drugs. The clonotype was recovered from a man aged 40-49 years with Graves disease. The chain employs TRBV30 and TRBJ2-7; TRBD2 matches at 7 bases. CDR3 coding DNA: TGTGCCTGGAGTGTAGCGGGGCCCTACGAGCAGTACGTC. Its protein product is CAWSVAGPYEQYV.